This TCR beta chain stems from a study of response to subunit inactivated influenza vaccine. TCRdb ran MiXCR on the RT-PCR reads and lists one entry per CDR3 protein. Counted here are under 950,000 distinct CDR3 sequences, 21% occurring once; the ten biggest clones make up around 9.6%. Trimming cost V 3 bases and J 1 base, with 14 bases left between them. This CDR3 is built from 15 residues. CDR1 is DFQATT, CDR2 SNEGSKA, per germline (reference sequence). This clonotype was picked up one time. The J gene is TRBJ2-3, the V gene TRBV20-1; D gene ambiguous. The clonotype originates from a man in his fifties or sixties who received an inactivated influenza vaccine. The sample here was PBMCs from blood, taken around 5 days after vaccination. The CDR3 DNA follows: TGCAGTGCTAGTTGGGCCCTTCAGGGCACAGATACGCAGTATTTT. Translated, it gives CSASWALQGTDTQYF.